This T cell receptor beta chain was identified during a study of cytomegalovirus exposure and HLA in healthy donors (dated by TCRdb to the late 2010s). Broadly, across the study: In an earlier analysis of some 610 of the donors, approximately 300 Gb of sequence data and 90 million to 120 million unique TCR beta sequences from 180 million or so T cells were reported. Typing coverage varied by locus: roughly 629-640 donors for A, B, C, DRB1 and DQB1; 500 to 550 for DQA1; about 600 for DPA1; around 490 for DPB1. Both class I and class II loci were covered by HLA typing, at four-digit resolution. Genome-wide SNP genotypes for about 60% of the roughly 700 donors were used in a later genetic analysis, which treated that subset as a discovery cohort. An early release covering about 600 HLA-typed donors comprised about 310 gigabases of sequencing data and around 86 million unique TCR sequences. Using immunosequencing, the study profiled T cell repertoires from about 620 subjects and related those repertoires to cytomegalovirus serostatus. On average, around 240,000 unique TCR beta nucleotide sequences were sequenced per donor among some 420 genotyped donors of the cohort, with roughly 19% of those sequences being non-productive. A separate validation cohort of 90 to 150 different subjects was used in addition to the approximately 670-subject first cohort. Rather than drawing on any new phenotypic data, the later analysis identified candidate immune exposures from TCR beta sequences and the way those sequences occurred across donors. The study aimed to test whether signatures of past pathogen exposure could be identified by cataloging public T cell receptors. In a later analysis, previously published TCR beta repertoires from some 640 donors were re-analyzed and high-resolution HLA genotyping was added so that TCR occurrence patterns could be studied. In an earlier analysis of several hundred of the donors, high-throughput TCR beta sequencing was used to judge whether each TCR beta V gene segment behaved as functional or pseudogenic. All discovery cohort repertoires had been generated using a single sequencing platform. The study combined high-throughput TCR immunosequencing, statistical association of individual TCRs with disease status, and machine learning to predict cytomegalovirus infection status. Four to six DR-DQ haplotypes were handled as single units for association and clustering, since linkage in the cohort was strong. Donor age, sex, ethnicity and CMV serostatus were collected together with the repertoire data. Of the roughly 400 genotyped donors, approximately 80% fell in the genetic ancestry cluster associated with self-reported Caucasian donors.

V was cut back by 3 bases and J by 1 base, leaving a gap of 10 bases between them. The CDR3 covers 13 residues, taking in both the cysteine and the phenylalanine. The kept DNA is CDR3 alone, 39 bases in frame from the first base. The germline V gene (reference sequence) supplies CDR1 GTSNPN and CDR2 SVGIG. Worth noting for this clone: Which antigen it targets is not known. Base-call qualities are not available, and no considerably larger clone is one nucleotide away.

The protocol used for the library was the immunoSEQ multiplex PCR assay. For the multiplex PCR, a mixture combining 60 forward primers for TCR Vbeta segments and 13 reverse primers for TCR Jbeta segments was used. The CDR3 region of rearranged TCR beta genes was amplified from genomic DNA by a multiplex PCR assay. On the Illumina HiSeq System, the amplified TCR beta libraries were sequenced as 87-base-pair reads. For the original study's pipeline: Across the 640 or so repertoires, a later analysis counted 60 million to 90 million unique TCR beta chains, 9.5 million to 12 million of which were shared by at least two donors. To remove PCR and sequencing errors, raw reads were error-corrected and collapsed into unique sequences using a nearest-neighbor algorithm that merged closely related sequences. Alignment of CDR3 sequences to IMGT reference sequences was used to assign V, D and J gene segments. For a sequence to be retained, a match of at least six nucleotides to both a V gene segment and a J gene segment was required. A rearrangement counted as productive if the CDR3 had no stop codons and remained in frame with V and J, and every other rearrangement counted as non-productive. Following IMGT convention, CDR3 was defined as the stretch from the second conserved V-encoded cysteine to the conserved J-encoded phenylalanine. The earlier analysis of 500 to 750 of the donors excluded any sequence lacking an unambiguous match to a single V gene segment. In an earlier analysis of 587 of the donors, V segments were called functional above 56.7% productive rearrangements and were called segregating when the between-donor standard deviation exceeded 5%. A statistical classification framework was built to diagnose cytomegalovirus status from the catalog of TCR beta chain sequences. In a later analysis, V and J genes were assigned by comparing TCR nucleotide sequences against IMGT/GENE-DB human TR gene sequences. The TCRdist pipeline was used in a later analysis to assign CDR3 sequences and most-parsimonious VDJ recombination scenarios. In a later analysis, each TCR beta chain was defined by its CDR3 amino acid sequence together with its V-gene family, and reads lacking a unique V-gene family were excluded. A later analysis removed nearly 600 highly shared, low-generation-probability nucleotide sequences to deal with suspected cross-contamination and a sequencing artifact. A later analysis calculated a clonal expansion index for each public chain from normalized within-repertoire ranks of inferred template counts. In a later analysis, generation probabilities were computed using a VDJ recombination model fitted to out-of-frame rearrangements, and the results were checked against IGoR. In a later analysis, TCR-TCR, TCR-HLA and TCR-CMV co-occurrence was scored with hypergeometric tests, and a repertoire-size bias correction was applied to TCR pairs. In a later analysis, false discovery rates were estimated by permuting HLA or CMV assignments 20 times. A later analysis grouped co-occurring TCRs with DBSCAN, adding TCRdist sequence similarity when clustering within HLA-allele-positive subsets. Repertoires with fewer than 30,000 or more than 120,000 public chains, plus five repertoires with anomalous nucleotide sharing, were excluded from co-occurrence clustering. The source is immuneACCESS, and TCRdb retained only in-frame sequences with V and J called. Part of the clones is not carried over; for the studies checked, unresolved V genes explain less than half of this, and the remainder is unexplained. V and J calls and clone size are given by that table; D and trimming were obtained from the DNA. The sample has around 120,000 clones on record, roughly 80% of them singletons. The ten largest clones capture roughly 1.2% of the sample.

Paper-wide results and their limitations: A later analysis found that HLA-associated TCR beta chains were more clonally expanded and had lower generation probabilities than equally common non-associated chains. According to a later genetic analysis, donors in an Asian-associated ancestry cluster had fewer N-insertions in productive TCRs than the approximately 710-donor mean. Because counts were too low, seventeen rarely observed V segments, including chromosome 9 orphons, were excluded from the earlier analysis of 587 of the donors. In both the original and validation cohorts, the classifier was reported to diagnose cytomegalovirus status with high specificity and sensitivity. It was suggested by the authors that the approach could potentially be generalized to other disease states and immunological phenotypes. A cluster of highly shared sequence variants was judged likely to represent a technical artifact of the sequencing pipeline. Assigning TCR associations to individual alleles was difficult when HLA alleles, especially DR and DQ, strongly co-occurred. Some IMGT-functional V segments, including TRBV6-2 and TRBV6-3, could not be distinguished by the 87-base-pair reads and were therefore excluded. The presence/absence analyses assumed that sequencing depth was roughly uniform across donors, and that assumption may not be true. Because HLA typing was unavailable for some donors at each locus, only the typed subset was used in association tests. Most TCR sequences were observed very rarely across donors, whereas some public TCRs were present in many individuals. In a later analysis, several top co-occurrence clusters were reported to appear linked to parvovirus B19, influenza, CMV and Epstein-Barr virus. According to a later analysis, TCR association rates differed among HLA loci, with DRB1 alleles showing the most associated TCRs and HLA-C alleles showing the fewest. For the cohort, immune exposure information was limited to CMV serostatus. According to a later analysis, most CMV-associated TCR beta chains appeared to be HLA-restricted, and the HLA associations seemed to be driven largely by CMV exposure. V-gene and J-gene trimming of TCR beta chains was associated with a missense DCLRE1C variant in a later genetic analysis, and the association was replicated in an independent cohort. Linkage disequilibrium might explain the correlated functional status among segregating V segments, but an unknown experimental factor could not be excluded. A few of the identified cytomegalovirus-associated TCR beta chains were confirmed in vitro to be specific for cytomegalovirus antigens. In this cohort, only TCR beta chains were sequenced, and detectable features were limited by the absence of alpha or paired-chain data. The study gave a list of roughly 150 TCR beta chains associated with cytomegalovirus. A further reported finding was that TCR beta sequences accurately predicted the HLA-A and HLA-B alleles for most subjects in the first cohort. A later analysis associated approximately 17,000 TCR beta sequences with specific HLA alleles at a false discovery rate of 0.05. In an earlier analysis of about 550 of the donors, most TCR beta V segments were observed in productive rearrangements about 90% or about 30% of the time, broadly matching IMGT annotations.

The cohort was made up of around 720 healthy bone marrow donors. Cohort members were all nominally healthy when sampled, although unrecorded immune exposures were likely present. The donor was CMV seronegative and belonged to the group of under 400 seronegative cohort members. A peripheral blood sample was provided by each donor, and peripheral blood mononuclear cells were used for TCR beta sequencing. The Qiagen DNeasy Blood Extraction Kit was used to extract genomic DNA from the blood cell samples. The sequenced sample was PBMCs. Rearrangement joined TRBV30 to TRBJ2-7; the D gene assignment is ambiguous. The receptor's source is a boy aged 5-17 years in good health and CMV-seronegative. Read as DNA, the sequence is TGTGCCTGGAGGAGGCCACCTTCCTACGAGCAGTACTTC. Protein translation: CAWRRPPSYEQYF. The variable domain in full, with residues beyond the CDR3 obtained from the reference TRBV30 and TRBJ2-7 genes, is SQTIHQWPATLVQPVGSPLSLECTVEGTSNPNLYWYRQAAGRGLQLLFYSVGIGQISSEVPQNLSASRPQDRQFILSSKKLLLSDSGFYLCAWRRPPSYEQYFGPGTRLTVT.